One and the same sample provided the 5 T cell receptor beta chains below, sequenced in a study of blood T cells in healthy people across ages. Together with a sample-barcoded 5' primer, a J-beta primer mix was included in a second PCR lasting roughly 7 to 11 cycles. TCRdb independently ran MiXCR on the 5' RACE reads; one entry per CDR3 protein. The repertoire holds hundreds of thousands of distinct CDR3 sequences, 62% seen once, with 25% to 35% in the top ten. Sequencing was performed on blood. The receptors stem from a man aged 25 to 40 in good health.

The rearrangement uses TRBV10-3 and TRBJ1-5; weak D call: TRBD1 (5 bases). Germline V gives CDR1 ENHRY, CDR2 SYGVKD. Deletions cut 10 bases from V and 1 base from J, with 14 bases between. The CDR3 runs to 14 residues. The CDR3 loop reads CATWGTGSNQPQHF. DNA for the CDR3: TGTGCCACCTGGGGCACTGGAAGCAATCAGCCCCAGCATTTT.

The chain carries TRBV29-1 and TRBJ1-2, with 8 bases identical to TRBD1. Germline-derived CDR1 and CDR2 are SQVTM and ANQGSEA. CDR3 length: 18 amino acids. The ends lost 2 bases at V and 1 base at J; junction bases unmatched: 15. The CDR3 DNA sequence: TGCAGCGTTGAAACGGTCGGGACAGGCGCCATACTTAACTATGGCTACACCTTC. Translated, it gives CSVETVGTGAILNYGYTF.

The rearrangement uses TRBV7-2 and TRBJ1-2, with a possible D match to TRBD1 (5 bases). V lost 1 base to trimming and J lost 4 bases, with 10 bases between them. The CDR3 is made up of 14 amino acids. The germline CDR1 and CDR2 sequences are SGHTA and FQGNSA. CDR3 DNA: TGTGCCAGCAGCTTAGACGGGGACTCCTATGGCTACACCTTC. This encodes CASSLDGDSYGYTF.

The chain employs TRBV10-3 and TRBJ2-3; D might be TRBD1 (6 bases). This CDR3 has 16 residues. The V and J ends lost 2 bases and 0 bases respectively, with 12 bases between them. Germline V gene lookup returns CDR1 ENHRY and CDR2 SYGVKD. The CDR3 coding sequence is TGTGCCATCAGTGAGAAGGGACATACTAGCACAGATACGCAGTATTTT. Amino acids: CAISEKGHTSTDTQYF.

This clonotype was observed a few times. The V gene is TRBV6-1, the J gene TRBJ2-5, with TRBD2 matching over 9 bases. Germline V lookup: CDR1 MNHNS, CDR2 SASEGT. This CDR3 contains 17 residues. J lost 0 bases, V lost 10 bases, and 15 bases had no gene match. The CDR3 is CATKSSRRGGYQETQYF. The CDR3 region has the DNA TGTGCCACCAAGTCATCACGGCGGGGGGGGTACCAAGAGACCCAGTACTTC.